These 23 T cell receptor beta chains were all obtained from the same sample, sequenced in a study of neoadjuvant anti-PD-1 for oral cavity cancer. Sequencing was performed with immunoSEQ multiplex PCR; in TCRdb, only in-frame clones are kept and a portion is missing. The table has some 22,000 clones, 26% seen once; the top ten hold about 16%. Stated time point: after neoadjuvant nivolumab, at surgical resection. The specimen comprised tumor tissue, sampled after nivolumab (anti-PD-1) treatment. Receptors originate from a person between 40 and 85 years old with oral cavity squamous cell carcinoma.

The gene calls are TRBV29-1 and TRBJ2-5; D call uncertain. V lost 3 bases and J lost 0, with 8 bases in between. The CDR3 has 13 amino acids. The germline gives CDR1 SQVTM, CDR2 ANQGSEA. CDR3 residues: CSVDGRNQETQYF. The CDR3 DNA sequence: TGCAGCGTTGATGGCAGAAACCAAGAGACCCAGTACTTC.

The rearrangement joins TRBV5-1 to TRBJ1-3; D is unclear. Per the germline V gene, CDR1 is SGHRS and CDR2 is YFSETQ. This CDR3 comprises 13 residues. V lost 1 base and J 0 bases, leaving 2 bases between the germline ends. In DNA form, the CDR3 reads TGCGCCAGCAGCTTGTCCTCTGGAAACACCATATATTTT. Its protein is CASSLSSGNTIYF.

This clone appeared a few times. V and J are TRBV4-1 and TRBJ1-1; D not resolved. The CDR3 is 13 amino acids. Germline CDR1 is MGHRA and CDR2 is YSYEKL. V lost 5 bases and J lost 1, with 8 bases in between. The DNA of the CDR3 is TGCGCCAGCAGCGGACGGGGGAACACTGAAGCTTTCTTT. This encodes CASSGRGNTEAFF.

This clone has only a few counts. The chain uses TRBV2 and TRBJ2-2; D unresolved. Per the germline V gene, CDR1 is SNHLY and CDR2 is FYNNEI. This CDR3 is 14 amino acids long. Deletions cut 1 base from V and 2 bases from J, with 5 bases between. The CDR3 nucleotides are TGTGCCAGCAGTGAAGGATTCAACACCGGGGAGCTGTTTTTT. Protein: CASSEGFNTGELFF.

The chain couples TRBV2 to TRBJ1-2; no firm D call. This CDR3 contains 13 residues. Deletions cut 10 bases from V and 2 bases from J, with 14 bases between. CDR1 SNHLY and CDR2 FYNNEI come from the germline V gene. Here the CDR3 DNA reads TGTGCCACCCCCAACCCCGAAAACTATGGCTACACCTTC. Protein sequence: CATPNPENYGYTF.

This clone appeared a single time. The V and J genes are TRBV15 and TRBJ1-5, with 7 bases that match TRBD1. Looked up from germline, CDR1 is LNHNV and CDR2 is YYDKDF (reference sequence). V lost 3 bases to trimming and J lost 3 bases; unmatched junction nucleotides: 17. The CDR3 runs to 19 residues. The CDR3 sequence is CATSRTFGQARFYNQPQHF. The CDR3 coding sequence is TGTGCCACCAGCAGGACCTTCGGACAGGCTAGATTTTACAATCAGCCCCAGCATTTT.

As DNA, the CDR3 is TGTGCCAGCAGCGCCGGGGGGAGCACTGAAGCTTTCTTT. It yields the protein CASSAGGSTEAFF. The chain employs TRBV7-3 and TRBJ1-1, with D possibly being TRBD1 (5 bases). The CDR3 loop spans 13 amino acids. The germline V and J ends were trimmed by 5 bases and 4 bases, with 11 bases remaining between them. CDR1 and CDR2 from the germline V gene are SGHTA and FQGTGA.

The chain employs TRBV30 and TRBJ2-1, with a tentative D call TRBD2 (5 bases). V dropped 3 bases and J dropped 0 bases, with 9 bases sitting between them. From germline, CDR1 is GTSNPN and CDR2 SVGIG (reference sequence). The CDR3 runs 14 residues. Written as DNA, the CDR3 is TGTGCCTGGAGACGAGCGGACTCCTACAATGAGCAGTTCTTC. Protein sequence: CAWRRADSYNEQFF.

The chain carries TRBV6-5 and TRBJ1-5; tentatively, D is TRBD1 (5 bases). CDR1 MNHEY and CDR2 SVGAGI come from the germline V gene. The CDR3 has 15 amino acids. V was cut by 6 bases and J by 0 bases, with 12 bases left in between. In nucleotides, the CDR3 is TGTGCCAGCAGGCCCGGGGCGTATAGCAATCAGCCCCAGCATTTT. This translates into CASRPGAYSNQPQHF.

This clone has just a few counts. J is TRBJ2-7 and V is TRBV7-9, with D perhaps matching TRBD1 or TRBD2 (7 bases each). V shed 5 bases and J shed 2 bases, with 16 bases lying between them. Germline CDR1 reads SEHNR; CDR2 reads FQNEAQ (reference sequence). CDR3 length: 15 residues. CDR3 bases: TGTGCCAGCAGCCATCGGGGGGACAGACCCTACGAGCAGTACTTC. It specifies CASSHRGDRPYEQYF. Full variable domain (remainder filled in from reference TRBV7-9 and TRBJ2-7): DTGVSQNPRHKITKRGQNVTFRCDPISEHNRLYWYRQTLGQGPEFLTYFQNEAQLEKSRLLSDRFSAERPKGSFSTLEIQRTEQGDSAMYLCASSHRGDRPYEQYFGPGTRLTVT.

The chain has TRBV30 and TRBJ1-2; 7 positions match TRBD1. Germline values: CDR1 GTSNPN, CDR2 SVGIG (reference sequence). The CDR3 runs to 13 residues. After removal of 4 bases from V and 2 bases from J, the junction contained 4 bases not matched to a gene. CDR3 sequence: CAWNSGGNYGYTF. The DNA for the CDR3 is TGTGCCTGGAATTCAGGGGGGAACTATGGCTACACCTTC.

This clone was seen repeatedly, ten times or more. The V and J genes are TRBV4-1 and TRBJ2-7, with a tentative D call TRBD2 (5 bases). Germline V gene sequence: CDR1 MGHRA, CDR2 YSYEKL. The ends were cut back, 0 bases at V and 7 bases at J, with 13 bases in the middle. The length of the CDR3 is 14 residues. CDR3 in DNA: TGCGCCAGCAGCCAAGATTTGTCGGGGAAGGAGCAGTACTTC. It translates to CASSQDLSGKEQYF.

This clone was counted many times. The V and J genes are TRBV7-9 and TRBJ1-1; D ambiguous. The germline V and J ends were trimmed by 8 bases and 6 bases, with 10 bases remaining between them. Germline-derived CDR1 and CDR2 are SEHNR and FQNEAQ (reference sequence). The CDR3 extends over 11 amino acids. CDR3 region: CASLGIAEAFF. The CDR3 bases are TGTGCCAGCCTAGGTATAGCTGAAGCTTTCTTT.

The rearrangement uses TRBV30 and TRBJ1-2, with a weak D call TRBD1 (6 bases). The CDR3 length is 14 residues. CDR1 is GTSNPN and CDR2 is SVGIG in the germline V gene (reference sequence). V lost 0 bases and J 7 bases, leaving 15 bases between the germline ends. The CDR3 loop is CAWSVHLGAGGYTF. The DNA of the CDR3 is TGTGCCTGGAGTGTACATTTGGGGGCAGGTGGCTACACCTTC.

This sequence joins TRBV7-2 and TRBJ2-6; D is undetermined. The CDR3 length is 16 residues. Per the germline V gene, CDR1 is SGHTA and CDR2 is FQGNSA. Trimming cost V 1 base and J 0 bases, with 7 bases left between them. CDR3 sequence (DNA): TGTGCCAGCAGCTTAGTTTCGAGCTCTGGGGCCAACGTCCTGACTTTC. Its protein product is CASSLVSSSGANVLTF.

The sample holds a few counts of this clone. This chain connects TRBV5-1 to TRBJ1-5; 8 bases map to TRBD1. Per germline, CDR1 SGHRS and CDR2 YFSETQ. V shed 1 base and J 0 bases; nucleotides not matched to a gene: 12. The CDR3 covers 19 residues. CDR3 residues: CASSLSAQGDPYSNQPQHF. The CDR3 coding sequence is TGCGCCAGCAGCTTGTCCGCACAGGGGGACCCTTATAGCAATCAGCCCCAGCATTTT. Using reference TRBV5-1 and TRBJ1-5 for the parts outside the CDR3, the full variable domain is KAGVTQTPRYLIKTRGQQVTLSCSPISGHRSVSWYQQTPGQGLQFLFEYFSETQRNKGNFPGRFSGRQFSNSRSEMNVSTLELGDSALYLCASSLSAQGDPYSNQPQHFGDGTRLSIL.

This clone was observed a few times. This sequence joins TRBV5-1 and TRBJ2-3; TRBD1 or TRBD2 may be the D gene (5 bases each). CDR1 and CDR2 from the germline V gene are SGHRS and YFSETQ. This CDR3 is 14 amino acids long. Trimming took 4 bases from V and 3 from J, leaving 12 bases between them. The CDR3 protein is CASSPGTETDTQYF. DNA for the CDR3: TGCGCCAGCAGCCCGGGGACGGAGACAGATACGCAGTATTTT.

This clone was detected a few times. The chain recombines TRBV6-5 with TRBJ1-2, with TRBD1 matching over 8 bases. From germline, CDR1 is MNHEY and CDR2 SVGAGI. V shed 4 bases, J shed 7 bases, and the junction held 11 bases outside the gene matches. This CDR3 comprises 15 residues. The CDR3 loop is CASSWEAGGLGGYTF. Written as DNA, the CDR3 is TGTGCCAGCAGTTGGGAGGCAGGGGGCTTAGGTGGCTACACCTTC.

This clone turned up a few times. The rearrangement uses TRBV6-5 and TRBJ1-5; 8 nucleotides match TRBD1. This CDR3 region has 14 residues. The trim removed 5 bases at V and 4 bases at J, leaving 4 bases unmatched. The germline CDR1 and CDR2 sequences are MNHEY and SVGAGI. The CDR3 DNA follows: TGTGCCAGCAGTCGAGACAGGGGAAATCAGCCCCAGCATTTT. Protein sequence: CASSRDRGNQPQHF.

The genes are TRBV5-1 and TRBJ1-1, with 8 bases lining up with TRBD1. Germline V gives CDR1 SGHRS, CDR2 YFSETQ. CDR3 length equals 12 residues. V trimming: 4 bases; J trimming: 7 bases; junction bases outside the gene matches: 3. DNA of the CDR3: TGCGCCAGCAGCGCAGGACAGGGTGAAGCTTTCTTT. Its translation is CASSAGQGEAFF. The full variable domain, rest sourced from reference TRBV5-1 and TRBJ1-1, is KAGVTQTPRYLIKTRGQQVTLSCSPISGHRSVSWYQQTPGQGLQFLFEYFSETQRNKGNFPGRFSGRQFSNSRSEMNVSTLELGDSALYLCASSAGQGEAFFGQGTRLTVV.

This chain joins TRBV7-9 and TRBJ2-7; possibly TRBD1 for D (5 bases). The CDR3 length is 13 residues. Germline-derived CDR1 and CDR2 are SEHNR and FQNEAQ (reference sequence). V was cut by 3 bases and J by 4 bases, with 10 bases left in between. This CDR3 reads CASSFSGKYEQYF. CDR3 nucleotides: TGTGCCAGCAGCTTTTCAGGGAAGTACGAGCAGTACTTC. The variable domain in full, with the rest retrieved from reference TRBV7-9 and TRBJ2-7, is DTGVSQNPRHKITKRGQNVTFRCDPISEHNRLYWYRQTLGQGPEFLTYFQNEAQLEKSRLLSDRFSAERPKGSFSTLEIQRTEQGDSAMYLCASSFSGKYEQYFGPGTRLTVT.

The CDR3 bases are TGTGCCAGCAGCTTAAGGGCTAGCGGGAGGGCCTACCAAGAGACCCAGTACTTC. Residues: CASSLRASGRAYQETQYF. The V and J genes are TRBV11-2 and TRBJ2-5, with 12 bases matching TRBD2. V shed 2 bases and J 0 bases; nucleotides not matched to a gene: 7. Germline CDR1 and CDR2: SGHAT and FQNNGV. The CDR3 length is 18 residues.

The chain joins TRBV10-3 to TRBJ1-1, with 8 bases aligning to TRBD1. The germline V gene has CDR1 ENHRY and CDR2 SYGVKD. The CDR3 extends over 14 amino acids. J was trimmed by 3 bases and V by 4 bases; bases with no gene match: 4. CDR3 sequence reads: CAISGQGRDTEAFF. The CDR3 coding sequence is TGTGCCATCAGTGGACAGGGGCGGGACACTGAAGCTTTCTTT.